This TCR beta chain was documented in a study of blood T cell repertoires in COVID-19. Trimming removed 5 bases at V and 0 bases at J, with 14 bases between. The germline V gene has CDR1 SGHRS and CDR2 YFSETQ. This CDR3 has 15 amino acids. Sequenced by immunoSEQ multiplex PCR; TCRdb stores in-frame clones only, minus some. The sample shows about 87,000 clones, about 80% of them seen only once. The chain is built from TRBV5-1 and TRBJ1-1, with D maybe TRBD1 (6 bases). This TCR was recovered from a woman in her sixties or seventies with acute or convalescent COVID-19. The material sequenced was peripheral blood. Here the CDR3 DNA reads TGCGCCAGCAGACCCAGGACAGCAATGAACACTGAAGCTTTCTTT. This sequence encodes CASRPRTAMNTEAFF. The whole variable domain, remainder taken from reference TRBV5-1 and TRBJ1-1, is KAGVTQTPRYLIKTRGQQVTLSCSPISGHRSVSWYQQTPGQGLQFLFEYFSETQRNKGNFPGRFSGRQFSNSRSEMNVSTLELGDSALYLCASRPRTAMNTEAFFGQGTRLTVV.